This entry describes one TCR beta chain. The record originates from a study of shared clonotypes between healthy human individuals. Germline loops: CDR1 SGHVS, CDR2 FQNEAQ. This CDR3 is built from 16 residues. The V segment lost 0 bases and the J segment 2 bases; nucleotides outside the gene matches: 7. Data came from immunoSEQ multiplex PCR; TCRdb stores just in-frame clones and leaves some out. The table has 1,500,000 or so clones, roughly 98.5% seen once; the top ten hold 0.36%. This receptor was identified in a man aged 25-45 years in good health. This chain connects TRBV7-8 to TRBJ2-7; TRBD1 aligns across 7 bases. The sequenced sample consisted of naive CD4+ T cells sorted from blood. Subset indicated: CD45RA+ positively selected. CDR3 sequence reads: CASSLASGTAPYEQYF. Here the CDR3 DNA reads TGTGCCAGCAGCTTAGCCTCCGGGACAGCACCCTACGAGCAGTACTTC.